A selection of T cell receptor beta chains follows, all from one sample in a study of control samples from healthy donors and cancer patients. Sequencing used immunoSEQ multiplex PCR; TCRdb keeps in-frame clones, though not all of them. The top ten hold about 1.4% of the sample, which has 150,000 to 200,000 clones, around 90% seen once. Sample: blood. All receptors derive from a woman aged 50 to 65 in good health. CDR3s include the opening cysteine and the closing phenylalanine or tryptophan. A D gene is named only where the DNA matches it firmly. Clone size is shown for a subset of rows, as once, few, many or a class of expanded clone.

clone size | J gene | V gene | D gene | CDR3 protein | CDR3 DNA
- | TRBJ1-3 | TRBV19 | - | CAAQGRGSGNTIYF | TGTGCCGCTCAGGGCAGGGGATCTGGAAACACCATATATTTT
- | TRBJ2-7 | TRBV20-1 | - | CSASDRPYEQYF | TGCAGTGCTAGTGACAGACCATACGAGCAGTACTTC
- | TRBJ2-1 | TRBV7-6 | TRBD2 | CASSRLAGGYNEQFF | TGTGCCAGCAGCCGACTAGCGGGGGGGTACAATGAGCAGTTCTTC
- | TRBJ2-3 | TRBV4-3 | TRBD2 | CASSRTAGADTQYF | TGCGCCAGCAGCCGGACCGCGGGGGCAGATACGCAGTATTTT
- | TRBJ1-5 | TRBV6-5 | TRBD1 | CASRPDRGDNQPQHF | TGTGCCAGCAGGCCCGACAGGGGGGACAATCAGCCCCAGCATTTT
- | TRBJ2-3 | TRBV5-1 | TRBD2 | CASRILREGRDTQYF | TGCGCCAGCAGGATTCTGCGGGAGGGTAGGGATACGCAGTATTTT
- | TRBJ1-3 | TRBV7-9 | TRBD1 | CASSPRDRSSGNTIYF | TGTGCCAGCAGCCCCCGGGACAGAAGCTCTGGAAACACCATATATTTT
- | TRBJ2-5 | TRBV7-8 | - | CASSLLGGGGQETQYF | TGTGCCAGCAGCTTGTTGGGGGGGGGCGGCCAAGAGACCCAGTACTTC
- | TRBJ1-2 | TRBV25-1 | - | CASSEWGTNTAYGYTF | TGTGCCAGCAGTGAATGGGGGACAAACACTGCTTATGGCTACACCTTC
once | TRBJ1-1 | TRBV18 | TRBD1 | CASSPPSRDRGPRTEAFF | TGTGCCAGCTCACCACCGTCAAGGGACAGGGGGCCAAGGACTGAAGCTTTCTTT